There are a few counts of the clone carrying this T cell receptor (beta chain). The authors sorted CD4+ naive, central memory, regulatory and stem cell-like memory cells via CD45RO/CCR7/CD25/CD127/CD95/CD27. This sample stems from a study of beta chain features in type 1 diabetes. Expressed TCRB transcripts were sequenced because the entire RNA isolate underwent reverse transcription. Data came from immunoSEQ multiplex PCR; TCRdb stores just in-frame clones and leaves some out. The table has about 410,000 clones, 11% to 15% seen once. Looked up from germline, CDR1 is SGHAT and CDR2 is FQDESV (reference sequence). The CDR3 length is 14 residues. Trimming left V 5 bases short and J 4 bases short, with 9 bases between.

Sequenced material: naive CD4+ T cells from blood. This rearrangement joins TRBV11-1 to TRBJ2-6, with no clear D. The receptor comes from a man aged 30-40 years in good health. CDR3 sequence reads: CASSPRQGANVLTF. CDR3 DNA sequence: TGTGCCAGCAGCCCGAGACAAGGGGCCAACGTCCTGACTTTC. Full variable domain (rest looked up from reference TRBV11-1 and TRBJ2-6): EAEVAQSPRYKITEKSQAVAFWCDPISGHATLYWYRQILGQGPELLVQFQDESVVDDSQLPKDRFSAERLKGVDSTLKIQPAELGDSAMYLCASSPRQGANVLTFGAGSRLTVL.